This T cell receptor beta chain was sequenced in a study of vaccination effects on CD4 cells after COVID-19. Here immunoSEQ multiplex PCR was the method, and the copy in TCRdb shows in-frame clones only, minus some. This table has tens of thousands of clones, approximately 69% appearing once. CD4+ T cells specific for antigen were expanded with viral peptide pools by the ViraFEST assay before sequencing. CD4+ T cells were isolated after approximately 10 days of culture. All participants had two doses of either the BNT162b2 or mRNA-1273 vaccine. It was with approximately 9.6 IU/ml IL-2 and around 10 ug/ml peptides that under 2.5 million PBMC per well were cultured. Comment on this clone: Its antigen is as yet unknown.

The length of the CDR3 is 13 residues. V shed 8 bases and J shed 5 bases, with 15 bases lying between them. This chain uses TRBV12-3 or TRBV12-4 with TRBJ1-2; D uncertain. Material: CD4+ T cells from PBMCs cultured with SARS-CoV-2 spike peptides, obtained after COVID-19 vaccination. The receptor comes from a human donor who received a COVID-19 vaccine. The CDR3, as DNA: TGTGCCAGCGCTCCACCAGAGGTGTATGGCTACACCTTC. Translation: CASAPPEVYGYTF.